This TCR beta chain derives from a study of blood T cell repertoires in COVID-19. Study in general: Acute and convalescent COVID-19 samples came from the United States, Italy and Spain. Sample material is recorded as cDNA or gDNA derived from T cells, B-cell-depleted T cells, or PBMCs.

By share, this clone counts as medium-sized. Original processing notes: Researchers report that nucleated cell counts were estimated from reference gene primer amplification. The data were produced by immunoSEQ multiplex PCR, yet TCRdb's version contains in-frame clones alone and is incomplete. V and J calls and clone size are copied from that table; D and trimming were computed from the DNA. The sample lists just over 200,000 clones; roughly 80% were seen once. CDR1 and CDR2 (germline): MNHEY, SVGAGI. CDR3 length: 13 residues. Between the trimmed V and J ends, which lost 0 bases and 4 bases, there was a span of 4 bases.

The V gene is TRBV6-5, the J gene TRBJ1-5; D is uncertain. The clonotype was recovered from a woman between 70 and 85 years old with acute or convalescent COVID-19. The sequencing sample was made of peripheral blood. Written as DNA, the CDR3 is TGTGCCAGCAGTTACTCCCAGAATCAGCCCCAGCATTTT. It codes for CASSYSQNQPQHF.